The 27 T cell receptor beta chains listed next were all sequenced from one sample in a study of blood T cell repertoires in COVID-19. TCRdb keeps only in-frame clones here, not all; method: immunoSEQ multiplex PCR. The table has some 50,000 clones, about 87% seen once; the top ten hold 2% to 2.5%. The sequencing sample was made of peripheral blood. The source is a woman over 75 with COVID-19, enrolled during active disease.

The CDR3 DNA follows: TGTGCCAGCAGCGTACTACAGGCTACTGAAGCTTTCTTT. Amino acids: CASSVLQATEAFF. The V call is TRBV2, the J call TRBJ1-1; D perhaps matches TRBD1 (5 bases). Germline CDR1 reads SNHLY; CDR2 reads FYNNEI. V shed 6 bases and J shed 5 bases, with 13 bases lying between them. The CDR3 consists of 13 residues.

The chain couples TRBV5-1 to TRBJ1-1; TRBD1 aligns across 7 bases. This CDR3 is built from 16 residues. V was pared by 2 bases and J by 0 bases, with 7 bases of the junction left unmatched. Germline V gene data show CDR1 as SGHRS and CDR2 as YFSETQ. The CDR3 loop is CASSLGTEILNTEAFF. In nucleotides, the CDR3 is TGCGCCAGCAGCTTAGGGACAGAAATCCTGAACACTGAAGCTTTCTTT.

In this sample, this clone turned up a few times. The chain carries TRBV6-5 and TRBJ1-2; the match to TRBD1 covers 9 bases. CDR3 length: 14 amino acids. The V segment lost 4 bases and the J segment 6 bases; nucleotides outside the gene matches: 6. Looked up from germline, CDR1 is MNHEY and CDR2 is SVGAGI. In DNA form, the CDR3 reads TGTGCCAGCAGTTGGACAGGGGTGACGGATGGCTACACCTTC. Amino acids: CASSWTGVTDGYTF.

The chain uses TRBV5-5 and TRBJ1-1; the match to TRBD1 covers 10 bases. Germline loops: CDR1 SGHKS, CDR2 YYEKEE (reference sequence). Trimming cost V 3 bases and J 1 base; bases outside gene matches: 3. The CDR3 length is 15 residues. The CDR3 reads CASSSGQGSNTEAFF. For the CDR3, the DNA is TGTGCCAGCAGCTCGGGACAGGGGTCGAACACTGAAGCTTTCTTT.

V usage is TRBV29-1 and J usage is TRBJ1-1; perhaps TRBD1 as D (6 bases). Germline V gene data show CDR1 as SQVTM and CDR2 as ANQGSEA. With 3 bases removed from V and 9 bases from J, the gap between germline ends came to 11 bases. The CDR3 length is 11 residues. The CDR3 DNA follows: TGCAGCGTTGAGACAGGCTTGAAAGCTTTCTTT. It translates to CSVETGLKAFF. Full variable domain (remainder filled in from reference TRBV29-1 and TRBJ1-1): SAVISQKPSRDICQRGTSLTIQCQVDSQVTMMFWYRQQPGQSLTLIATANQGSEATYESGFVIDKFPISRPNLTFSTLTVSNMSPEDSSIYLCSVETGLKAFFGQGTRLTVV.

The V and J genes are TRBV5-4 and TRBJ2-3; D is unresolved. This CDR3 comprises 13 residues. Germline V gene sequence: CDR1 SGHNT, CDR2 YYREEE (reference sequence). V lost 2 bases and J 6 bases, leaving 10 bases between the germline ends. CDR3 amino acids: CASSLWPPDTQYF. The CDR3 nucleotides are TGTGCCAGCAGCTTATGGCCACCCGATACGCAGTATTTT.

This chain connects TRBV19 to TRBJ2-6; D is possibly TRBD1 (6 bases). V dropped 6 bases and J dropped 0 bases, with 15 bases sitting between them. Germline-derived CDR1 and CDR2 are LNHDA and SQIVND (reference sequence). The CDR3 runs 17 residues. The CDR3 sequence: CASRTPGQYSGANVLTF. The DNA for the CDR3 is TGTGCCAGTAGAACCCCGGGACAATACTCTGGGGCCAACGTCCTGACTTTC.

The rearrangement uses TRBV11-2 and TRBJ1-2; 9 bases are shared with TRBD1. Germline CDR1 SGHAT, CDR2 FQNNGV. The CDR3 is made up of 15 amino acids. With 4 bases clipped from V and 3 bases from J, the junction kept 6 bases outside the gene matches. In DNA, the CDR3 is TGTGCCAGCAGCTCGACGACAGGGGGGGACTATGGCTACACCTTC. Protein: CASSSTTGGDYGYTF.

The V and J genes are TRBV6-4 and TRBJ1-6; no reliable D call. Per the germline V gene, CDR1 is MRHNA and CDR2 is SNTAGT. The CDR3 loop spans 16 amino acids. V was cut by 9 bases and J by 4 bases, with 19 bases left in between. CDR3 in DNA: TGTGCCAGACAACTATTGGCTAACCCTTATAATTCACCCCTCCACTTT. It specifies CARQLLANPYNSPLHF.

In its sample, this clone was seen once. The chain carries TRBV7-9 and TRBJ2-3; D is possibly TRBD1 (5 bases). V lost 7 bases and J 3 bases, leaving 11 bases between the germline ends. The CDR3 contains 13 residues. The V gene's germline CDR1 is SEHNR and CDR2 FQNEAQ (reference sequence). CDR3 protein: CASTSRQTDTQYF. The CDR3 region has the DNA TGTGCCAGCACCTCTAGACAGACAGATACGCAGTATTTT.

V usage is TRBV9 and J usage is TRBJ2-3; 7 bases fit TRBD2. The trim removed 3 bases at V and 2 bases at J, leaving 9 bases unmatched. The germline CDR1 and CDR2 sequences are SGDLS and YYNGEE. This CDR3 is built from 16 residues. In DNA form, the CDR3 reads TGTGCCAGCAGCGCCCCCCCTAGCGGACACACAGATACGCAGTATTTT. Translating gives CASSAPPSGHTDTQYF. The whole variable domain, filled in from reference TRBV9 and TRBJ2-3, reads DSGVTQTPKHLITATGQRVTLRCSPRSGDLSVYWYQQSLDQGLQFLIQYYNGEERAKGNILERFSAQQFPDLHSELNLSSLELGDSALYFCASSAPPSGHTDTQYFGPGTRLTVL.

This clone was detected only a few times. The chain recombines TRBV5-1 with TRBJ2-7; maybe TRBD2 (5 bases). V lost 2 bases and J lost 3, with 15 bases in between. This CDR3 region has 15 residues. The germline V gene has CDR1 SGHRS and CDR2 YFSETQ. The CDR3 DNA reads TGCGCCAGCAGCTTACTAGACGGGCCAAACTACGAGCAGTACTTC. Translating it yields CASSLLDGPNYEQYF.

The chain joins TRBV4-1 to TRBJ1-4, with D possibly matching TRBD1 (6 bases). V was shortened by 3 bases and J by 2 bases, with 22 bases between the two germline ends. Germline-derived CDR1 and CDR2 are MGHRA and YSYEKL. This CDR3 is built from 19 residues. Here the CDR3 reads CASSHLWVVQGPTNEKLFF. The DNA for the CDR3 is TGCGCCAGCAGCCATTTATGGGTAGTACAGGGTCCTACTAATGAAAAACTGTTTTTT.

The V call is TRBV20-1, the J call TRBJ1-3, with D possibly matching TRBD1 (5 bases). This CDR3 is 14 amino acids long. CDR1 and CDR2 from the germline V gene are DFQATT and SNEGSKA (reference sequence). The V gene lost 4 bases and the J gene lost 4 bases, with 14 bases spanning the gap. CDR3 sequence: CSATEGRGGNTIYF. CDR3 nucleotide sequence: TGCAGTGCTACTGAGGGGCGCGGCGGAAACACCATATATTTT.

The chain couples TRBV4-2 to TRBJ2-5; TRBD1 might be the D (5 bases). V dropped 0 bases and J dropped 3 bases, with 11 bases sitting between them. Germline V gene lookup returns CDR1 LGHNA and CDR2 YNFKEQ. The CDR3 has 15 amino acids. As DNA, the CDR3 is TGTGCCAGCAGCCAAGAGGGGCGGCCAAAAGAGACCCAGTACTTC. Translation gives CASSQEGRPKETQYF.

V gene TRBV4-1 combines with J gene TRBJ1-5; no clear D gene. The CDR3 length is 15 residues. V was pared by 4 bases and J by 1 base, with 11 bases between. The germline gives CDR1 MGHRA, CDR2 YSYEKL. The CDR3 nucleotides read TGCGCCAGCAGCCCCCAGGAAAGGAGCAATCAGCCCCAGCATTTT. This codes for CASSPQERSNQPQHF.

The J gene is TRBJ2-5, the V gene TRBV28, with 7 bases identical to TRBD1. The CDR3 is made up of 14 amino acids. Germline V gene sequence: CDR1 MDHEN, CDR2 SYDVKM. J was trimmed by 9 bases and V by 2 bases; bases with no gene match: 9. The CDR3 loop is CASSLPGQRLSQYF. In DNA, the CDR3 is TGTGCCAGCAGTTTACCGGGACAGCGGCTGTCCCAGTACTTC.

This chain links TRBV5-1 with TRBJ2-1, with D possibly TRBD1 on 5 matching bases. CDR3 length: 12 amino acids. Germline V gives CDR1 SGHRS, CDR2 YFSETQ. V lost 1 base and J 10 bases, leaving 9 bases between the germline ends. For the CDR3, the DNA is TGCGCCAGCAGCTTGACAGGTCGAGAGCAGTTCTTC. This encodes CASSLTGREQFF.

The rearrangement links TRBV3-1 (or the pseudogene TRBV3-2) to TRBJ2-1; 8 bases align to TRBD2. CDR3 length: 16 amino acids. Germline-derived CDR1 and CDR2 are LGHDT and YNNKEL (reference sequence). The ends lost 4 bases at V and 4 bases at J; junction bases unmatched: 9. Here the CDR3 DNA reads TGTGCCAGCAGCCCCCCTTGGCTAGCGGGTTACAATGAGCAGTTCTTC. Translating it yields CASSPPWLAGYNEQFF.

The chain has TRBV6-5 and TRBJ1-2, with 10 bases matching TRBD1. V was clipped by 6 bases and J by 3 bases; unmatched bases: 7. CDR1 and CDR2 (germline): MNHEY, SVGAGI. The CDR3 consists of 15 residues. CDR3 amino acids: CASRAPDRGYYGYTF. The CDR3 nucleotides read TGTGCCAGCAGAGCGCCGGACAGGGGGTACTATGGCTACACCTTC.

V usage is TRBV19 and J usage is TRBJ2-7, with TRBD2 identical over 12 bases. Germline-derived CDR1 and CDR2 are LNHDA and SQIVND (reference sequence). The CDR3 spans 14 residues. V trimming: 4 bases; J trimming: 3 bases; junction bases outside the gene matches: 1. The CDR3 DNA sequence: TGTGCCAGTAGTACTAGCGGGAGGGACTACGAGCAGTACTTC. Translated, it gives CASSTSGRDYEQYF.

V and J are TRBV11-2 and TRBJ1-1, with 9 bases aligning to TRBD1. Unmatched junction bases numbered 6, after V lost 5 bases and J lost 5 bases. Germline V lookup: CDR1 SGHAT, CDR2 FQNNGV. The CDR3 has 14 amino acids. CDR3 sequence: CASSDDRGRTEAFF. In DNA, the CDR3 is TGTGCCAGCAGCGATGACAGGGGGAGGACTGAAGCTTTCTTT. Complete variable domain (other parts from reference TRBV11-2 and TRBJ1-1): EAGVAQSPRYKIIEKRQSVAFWCNPISGHATLYWYQQILGQGPKLLIQFQNNGVVDDSQLPKDRFSAERLKGVDSTLKIQPAKLEDSAVYLCASSDDRGRTEAFFGQGTRLTVV.

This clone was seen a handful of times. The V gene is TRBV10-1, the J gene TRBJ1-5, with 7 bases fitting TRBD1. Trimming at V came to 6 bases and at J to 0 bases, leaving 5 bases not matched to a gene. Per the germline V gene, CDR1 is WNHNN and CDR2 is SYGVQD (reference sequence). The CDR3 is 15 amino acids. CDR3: CASSVQGNSNQPQHF. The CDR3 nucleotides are TGCGCCAGCAGCGTACAGGGGAATAGCAATCAGCCCCAGCATTTT.

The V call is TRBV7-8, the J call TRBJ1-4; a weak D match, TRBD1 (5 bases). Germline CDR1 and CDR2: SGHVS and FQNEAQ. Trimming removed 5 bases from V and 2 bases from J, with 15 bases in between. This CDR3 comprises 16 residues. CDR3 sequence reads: CASSLNTQETNEKLFF. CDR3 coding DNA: TGTGCCAGCAGCCTAAATACACAGGAGACTAATGAAAAACTGTTTTTT.

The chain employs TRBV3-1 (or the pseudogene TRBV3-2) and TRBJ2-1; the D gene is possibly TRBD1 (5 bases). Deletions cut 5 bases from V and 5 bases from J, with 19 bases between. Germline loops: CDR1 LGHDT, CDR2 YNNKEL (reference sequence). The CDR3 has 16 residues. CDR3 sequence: CASSGAAPHSDNEQFF. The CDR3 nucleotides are TGTGCCAGCAGCGGGGCCGCTCCCCATTCCGACAATGAGCAGTTCTTC.

CDR3 bases: TGTGCCAGCACAGGGAACACCGGGGAGCTGTTTTTT. Translated, it gives CASTGNTGELFF. V gene TRBV6-5 combines with J gene TRBJ2-2; D is unclear. Germline lookup yields CDR1 MNHEY and CDR2 SVGAGI. There are 12 residues in the CDR3. V was shortened by 7 bases and J by 1 base, with 4 bases between the two germline ends.

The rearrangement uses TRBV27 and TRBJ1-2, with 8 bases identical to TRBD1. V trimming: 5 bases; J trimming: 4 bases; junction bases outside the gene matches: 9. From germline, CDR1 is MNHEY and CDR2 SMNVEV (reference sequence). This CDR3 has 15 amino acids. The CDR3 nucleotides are TGTGCCAGCAGTCTTCGGACAGGGCGGGTCTATGGCTACACCTTC. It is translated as CASSLRTGRVYGYTF.